The 19 T cell receptor beta chains presented below share a single source sample, sequenced in a study of T cell repertoires in cytomegalovirus infection. Via MiXCR, TCRdb re-called the reads, giving one row per CDR3 protein. The table has over 200,000 distinct CDR3 sequences, about an eighth seen once. The sequenced material came from PBMCs. The receptors stem from a human donor in good health (CMV status not recorded). Some clones in this sample may be carry-over from other donors' samples.

The chain uses TRBV12-3 or TRBV12-4 and TRBJ1-5; D gene ambiguous. Trimming took 7 bases from V and 1 from J, leaving 11 bases between them. This CDR3 is 14 amino acids long. The CDR3 loop reads CASTLRMSNQPQHF. The CDR3 DNA follows: TGTGCCAGCACCTTAAGGATGAGCAATCAGCCCCAGCATTTT.

This clonotype was counted at least ten times. V gene TRBV7-2 combines with J gene TRBJ2-2; weak D call: TRBD2 (6 bases). The germline CDR1 and CDR2 sequences are SGHTA and FQGNSA. CDR3 size: 14 residues. V was trimmed by 6 bases and J by 6 bases, leaving 14 bases between them. The CDR3 bases are TGTGCCAGCAGTTCCCGACTAGGCGCCGGGGAGCTGTTTTTT. Protein product: CASSSRLGAGELFF.

The J gene is TRBJ2-3, the V gene TRBV7-4; no clear D. Germline V gene lookup returns CDR1 SGHVT and CDR2 SQSDAQ. CDR3 size: 15 residues. Trimming took 3 bases from V and 0 from J, leaving 10 bases between them. CDR3 sequence (DNA): TGTGCCAGCAGCTTGTCTTTGGCTAGCACAGATACGCAGTATTTT. This encodes CASSLSLASTDTQYF.

V usage is TRBV27 and J usage is TRBJ2-1; D is unclear. Trimming cost V 1 base and J 8 bases, with 21 bases left between them. The germline V gene encodes CDR1 MNHEY and CDR2 SMNVEV (reference sequence). The CDR3 sequence is 17 residues long. The CDR3 here is CASSLFSVRLTRDEQFF. For the CDR3, the DNA is TGTGCCAGCAGTTTATTTTCTGTGCGGCTGACACGGGATGAGCAGTTCTTC.

Ten or more counts support this clonotype. V usage is TRBV7-2 and J usage is TRBJ1-1; D unresolved. Germline CDR1 is SGHTA and CDR2 is FQGNSA. The CDR3 consists of 17 residues. V was pared by 2 bases and J by 6 bases, with 22 bases between. DNA of the CDR3: TGTGCCAGCAGCTTATTCGGACCTTTAGGAAGGGCCGCTGAAGCTTTCTTT. Translation gives CASSLFGPLGRAAEAFF.

This clonotype has a handful of counts. The V and J genes are TRBV14 and TRBJ1-1; 7 bases line up with TRBD1. The junction had 13 bases not matched to a gene; V was cut back by 0 bases and J by 3 bases. Germline V gene data show CDR1 as SGHDN and CDR2 as FVKESK. The CDR3 totals 18 residues. In DNA form, the CDR3 reads TGTGCCAGCAGCCAAGATCAGGGGGGGTCTCACGGGTACACTGAAGCTTTCTTT. Translating gives CASSQDQGGSHGYTEAFF.

This clonotype showed up just a few times. Here the CDR3 reads CASSSTSEQETQYF. The CDR3 DNA is TGTGCCAGCAGCTCTACTAGCGAACAAGAGACCCAGTACTTC. V gene TRBV12-3 or TRBV12-4 combines with J gene TRBJ2-5; TRBD2 matches 7 bases. The CDR3 consists of 14 residues. V lost 6 bases and J lost 2; bases outside the gene matches: 6.

In this sample, this clonotype turned up many times. The chain recombines TRBV7-2 with TRBJ2-1, with 13 bases lining up with TRBD2. The CDR3 covers 19 residues. The V gene end was trimmed by 5 bases and the J gene end by 8 bases; junction bases not matched to a gene: 18. Germline V gene data show CDR1 as SGHTA and CDR2 as FQGNSA. CDR3 bases: TGTGCCAGCAGCCTCGTTTGGACTAGCGGGAGCAATTTAGGGGATGAGCAGTTCTTC. This translates into CASSLVWTSGSNLGDEQFF.

V gene TRBV7-9 combines with J gene TRBJ2-7; D gene unclear. Trimming took off 5 bases at V and 6 bases at J, with 8 bases between the two ends. The germline V gene encodes CDR1 SEHNR and CDR2 FQNEAQ (reference sequence). The CDR3 has 11 amino acids. The CDR3: CASSPSAEQYF. The CDR3 region has the DNA TGTGCCAGCAGCCCTTCGGCCGAGCAGTACTTC. The whole variable domain, remainder taken from reference TRBV7-9 and TRBJ2-7, is DTGVSQNPRHKITKRGQNVTFRCDPISEHNRLYWYRQTLGQGPEFLTYFQNEAQLEKSRLLSDRFSAERPKGSFSTLEIQRTEQGDSAMYLCASSPSAEQYFGPGTRLTVT.

This chain connects TRBV20-1 to TRBJ2-1, with 8 positions matching TRBD2. CDR1 and CDR2 from the germline V gene are DFQATT and SNEGSKA (reference sequence). The CDR3 contains 18 residues. CDR3 DNA sequence: TGCAGAATTACCCCGGGACTAGAACTTTTTAGCTCCTACAATGAGCAGTTCTTC. Translating it yields CRITPGLELFSSYNEQFF.

V usage is TRBV29-1 and J usage is TRBJ1-3; the D gene is possibly TRBD1 (6 bases). This CDR3 spans 13 amino acids. CDR1 is SQVTM and CDR2 is ANQGSEA in the germline V gene. V gave up 2 bases and J gave up 8 bases, with 13 bases separating them. CDR3 DNA sequence: TGCAGCGTTGAAACAGGGCCGGGGGACACCATATATTTT. Translated, it gives CSVETGPGDTIYF.

This clonotype was recorded only once. The chain carries TRBV19 and TRBJ2-1, with D maybe TRBD2 (6 bases). CDR3 size: 15 residues. Germline values: CDR1 LNHDA, CDR2 SQIVND (reference sequence). Trimming removed 7 bases from V and 0 bases from J, with 13 bases in between. CDR3 coding DNA: TGTGCCAGTAAATATAGCGGCCCCTCCTACAATGAGCAGTTCTTC. It codes for CASKYSGPSYNEQFF. Combining the CDR3 with reference TRBV19 and TRBJ2-1 gives the whole variable domain DGGITQSPKYLFRKEGQNVTLSCEQNLNHDAMYWYRQDPGQGLRLIYYSQIVNDFQKGDIAEGYSVSREKKESFPLTVTSAQKNPTAFYLCASKYSGPSYNEQFFGPGTRLTVL.

The chain recombines TRBV6-4 with TRBJ2-1; 7 bases are shared with TRBD1. J was trimmed by 4 bases and V by 3 bases; bases with no gene match: 6. The CDR3 consists of 15 residues. Per the germline V gene, CDR1 is MRHNA and CDR2 is SNTAGT. CDR3 DNA: TGTGCCAGCAGTGAAGGGACAGACTTTTACAATGAGCAGTTCTTC. It encodes CASSEGTDFYNEQFF.

CDR3 bases: TGCGCCAGCAGCCACGTGGTCACCGGGGAGCTGTTTTTT. This sequence encodes CASSHVVTGELFF. V gene TRBV4-1 combines with J gene TRBJ2-2, with D unresolved. The CDR3 extends over 13 amino acids. V lost 3 bases and J 4 bases, leaving 6 bases between the germline ends. CDR1 MGHRA and CDR2 YSYEKL come from the germline V gene.

This clonotype was detected many times. This chain joins TRBV7-2 and TRBJ2-5, with D possibly being TRBD1 or TRBD2 (6 bases each). The CDR3 totals 16 residues. Germline V gene data show CDR1 as SGHTA and CDR2 as FQGNSA. V lost 0 bases and J 5 bases, leaving 16 bases between the germline ends. The CDR3 nucleotides read TGTGCCAGCAGCTTAGCCGGGGGCTCGGGGTTTGAGACCCAGTACTTC. Translating it yields CASSLAGGSGFETQYF. The variable domain in full, with the rest retrieved from reference TRBV7-2 and TRBJ2-5, is GAGVSQSPSNKVTEKGKDVELRCDPISGHTALYWYRQSLGQGLEFLIYFQGNSAPDKSGLPSDRFSAERTGGSVSTLTIQRTQQEDSAVYLCASSLAGGSGFETQYFGPGTRLLVL.

The V gene is TRBV15, the J gene TRBJ2-5; D unresolved. This CDR3 has 15 amino acids. Between the trimmed V and J ends, which lost 0 bases and 1 base, there was a span of 9 bases. Looked up from germline, CDR1 is LNHNV and CDR2 is YYDKDF (reference sequence). CDR3 region: CATSRDRWSQETQYF. CDR3 DNA sequence: TGTGCCACCAGCAGAGATCGATGGTCCCAAGAGACCCAGTACTTC.

This clonotype was observed a handful of times. This sequence joins TRBV5-1 and TRBJ2-1, with 9 bases matching TRBD2. CDR3 length: 14 amino acids. V dropped 4 bases and J dropped 5; count of bases not matched to a gene: 4. Germline V CDR1 and CDR2: SGHRS, YFSETQ. The CDR3 loop reads CASSQTSGNNEQFF. CDR3 sequence (DNA): TGCGCCAGCAGCCAGACTAGCGGCAACAATGAGCAGTTCTTC.

There are many counts of this clonotype. J is TRBJ1-1 and V is TRBV28; the D is unclear. Looked up from germline, CDR1 is MDHEN and CDR2 is SYDVKM. The V and J ends lost 5 bases and 5 bases respectively, with 9 bases between them. The CDR3 runs 12 residues. The CDR3 DNA sequence: TGTGCCAGCAGTGTGTCGTGGACTGAAGCTTTCTTT. The encoded protein is CASSVSWTEAFF.

This chain uses TRBV20-1 with TRBJ2-1; TRBD2 matches at 13 bases. J lost 8 bases, V lost 0 bases, and 10 bases had no gene match. The CDR3 contains 17 residues. CDR1 is DFQATT and CDR2 is SNEGSKA in the germline V gene (reference sequence). The CDR3 protein is CSAREGTSGKLFDEQFF. CDR3 nucleotides: TGCAGTGCTAGAGAGGGGACTAGCGGGAAGTTATTTGATGAGCAGTTCTTC.